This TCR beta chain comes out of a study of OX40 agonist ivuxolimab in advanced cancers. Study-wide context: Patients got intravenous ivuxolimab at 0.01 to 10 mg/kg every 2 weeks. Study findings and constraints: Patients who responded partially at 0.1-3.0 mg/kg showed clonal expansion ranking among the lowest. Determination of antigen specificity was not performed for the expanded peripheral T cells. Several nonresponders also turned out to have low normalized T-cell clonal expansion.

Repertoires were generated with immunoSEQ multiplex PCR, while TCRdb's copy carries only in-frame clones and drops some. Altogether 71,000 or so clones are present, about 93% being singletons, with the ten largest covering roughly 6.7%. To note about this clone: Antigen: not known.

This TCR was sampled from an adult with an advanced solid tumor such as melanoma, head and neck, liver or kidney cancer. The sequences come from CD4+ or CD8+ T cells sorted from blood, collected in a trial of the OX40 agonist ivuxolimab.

The DNA for the CDR3 is TGTGCCAGCAGATGGGACAGCGGCTCTGGAAACACCATATATTTT. Translating it yields CASRWDSGSGNTIYF. The rearrangement links TRBV28 to TRBJ1-3; 7 bases line up with TRBD1. Germline values: CDR1 MDHEN, CDR2 SYDVKM. CDR3 length: 15 amino acids. After removal of 6 bases from V and 0 bases from J, the junction contained 5 bases not matched to a gene.